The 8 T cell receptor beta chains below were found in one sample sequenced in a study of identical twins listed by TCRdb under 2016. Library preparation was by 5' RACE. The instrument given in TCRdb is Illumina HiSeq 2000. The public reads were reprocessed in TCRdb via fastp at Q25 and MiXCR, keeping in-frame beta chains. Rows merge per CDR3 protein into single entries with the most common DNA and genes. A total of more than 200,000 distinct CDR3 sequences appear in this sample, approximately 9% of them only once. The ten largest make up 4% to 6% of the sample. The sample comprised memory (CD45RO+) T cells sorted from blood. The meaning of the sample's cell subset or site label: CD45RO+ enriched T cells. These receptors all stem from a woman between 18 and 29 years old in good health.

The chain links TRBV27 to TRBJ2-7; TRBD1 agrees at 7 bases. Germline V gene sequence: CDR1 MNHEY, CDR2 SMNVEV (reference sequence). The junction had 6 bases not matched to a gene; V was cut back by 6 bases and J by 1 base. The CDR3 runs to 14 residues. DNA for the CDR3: TGTGCCAGCAGAACGCTCAGGGGGTCCTACGAGCAGTACTTC. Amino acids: CASRTLRGSYEQYF.

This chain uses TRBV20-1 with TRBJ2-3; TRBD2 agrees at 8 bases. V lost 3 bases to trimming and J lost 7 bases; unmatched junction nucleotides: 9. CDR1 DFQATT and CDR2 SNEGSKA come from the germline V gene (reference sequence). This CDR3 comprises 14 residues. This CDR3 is CSARLRGGLNTQYF. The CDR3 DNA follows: TGCAGTGCTAGGCTCCGGGGGGGCCTCAATACGCAGTATTTT.

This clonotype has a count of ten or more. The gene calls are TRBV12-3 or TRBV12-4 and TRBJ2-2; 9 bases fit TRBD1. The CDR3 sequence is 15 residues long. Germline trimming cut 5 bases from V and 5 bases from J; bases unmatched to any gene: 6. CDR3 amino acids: CASSPWDRVTGELFF. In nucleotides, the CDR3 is TGTGCCAGCAGTCCCTGGGACAGGGTAACCGGGGAGCTGTTTTTT.

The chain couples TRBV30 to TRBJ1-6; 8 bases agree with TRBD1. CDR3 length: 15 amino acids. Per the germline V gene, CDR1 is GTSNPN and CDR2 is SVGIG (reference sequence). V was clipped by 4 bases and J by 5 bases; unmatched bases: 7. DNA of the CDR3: TGTGCCTGGACTAGGACAGGGAATAATAATTCACCCCTCCACTTT. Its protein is CAWTRTGNNNSPLHF.

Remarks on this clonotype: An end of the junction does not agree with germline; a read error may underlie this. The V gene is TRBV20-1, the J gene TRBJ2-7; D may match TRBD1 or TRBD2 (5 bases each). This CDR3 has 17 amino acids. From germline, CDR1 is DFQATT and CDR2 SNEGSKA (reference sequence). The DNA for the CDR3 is TGCTGTGCTAGAAAACTTGCCGGGACCCCATTTCGAGTAGAGCAGTACTTC. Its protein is CCARKLAGTPFRVEQYF.

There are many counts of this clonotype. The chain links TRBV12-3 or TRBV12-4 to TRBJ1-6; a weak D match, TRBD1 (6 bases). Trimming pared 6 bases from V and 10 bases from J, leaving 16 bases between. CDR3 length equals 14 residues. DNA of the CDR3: TGTGCCAGCAGAATAGGGGGACTTTGGTCACCCCTCCACTTT. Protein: CASRIGGLWSPLHF.

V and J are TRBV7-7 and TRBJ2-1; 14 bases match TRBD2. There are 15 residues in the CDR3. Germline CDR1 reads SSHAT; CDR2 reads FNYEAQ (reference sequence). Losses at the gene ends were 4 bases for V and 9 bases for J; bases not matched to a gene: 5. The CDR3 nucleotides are TGTGCCAGCAGCTCGGGACTAGCGGGAGTTTTTGAGCAGTTCTTC. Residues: CASSSGLAGVFEQFF.

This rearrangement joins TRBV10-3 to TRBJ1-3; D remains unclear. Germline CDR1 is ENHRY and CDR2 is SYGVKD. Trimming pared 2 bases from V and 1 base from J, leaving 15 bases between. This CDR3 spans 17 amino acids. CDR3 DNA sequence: TGTGCCATCAGTGAGGAAGGGAAGCAGTATTCTGGAAACACCATATATTTT. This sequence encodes CAISEEGKQYSGNTIYF.